This T cell receptor (beta chain) was found in a study of T cells after yellow fever vaccination. Study details: Those fractions that held only low numbers of cells were prepared using the SMART-Seq v4 Ultra Low Input RNA kit. Study results and limitations: Clones from primary vaccination mostly reappeared after the booster (about 97% CD4, over 85% CD8). Relatively few clonotypes were ones that appeared in both CD4 and CD8 compartments.

A word on this clonotype: Its cognate antigen is unknown.

Template-switching 5'RACE yielded the TCR cDNA; a universal primer site and UMIs were added in the process. Via MiXCR, TCRdb re-called the 5' RACE reads, giving one row per CDR3 protein. The table lists around 100,000 distinct CDR3 sequences, roughly 8.4% of them singletons. The CDR3 spans 17 residues. The germline V gene encodes CDR1 GTSNPN and CDR2 SVGIG (reference sequence). V shed 6 bases and J 1 base; nucleotides not matched to a gene: 13. This chain joins TRBV30 and TRBJ2-1; TRBD2 matches 9 bases. The origin of this receptor is a young man who received the YFV17D yellow fever vaccine. Sequences were derived from CD8+ T cells sorted from PBMCs, sampled 45 days after the yellow fever booster vaccination. The chain's CDR3 is CACRGSGRKASYNEQFF. In nucleotides, the CDR3 is TGTGCCTGCCGGGGGAGCGGGAGGAAAGCATCCTACAATGAGCAGTTCTTC.